This T cell receptor (beta chain) is from a study of blood T cell repertoires in COVID-19. Looking at the study overall: T cells, B-cell-depleted T cells, or PBMCs provided the cDNA or gDNA that served as material.

The CDR3 is made up of 19 amino acids. The germline V gene encodes CDR1 LGHNA and CDR2 YNFKEQ. V dropped 4 bases and J dropped 0 bases, with 21 bases sitting between them. Per the study methods: By means of reference gene primer amplification, nucleated cell counts were estimated. TCRdb's copy holds only in-frame clones and misses some; the assay was immunoSEQ multiplex PCR. D and trimming come from the DNA, and the V and J calls and clone size come from that table. Among 220,000 or so clones listed, roughly 80% were seen once. Sequencing was carried out using peripheral blood. The TCR sequence derives from a woman in her 70s with acute or convalescent COVID-19. The rearrangement uses TRBV4-2 and TRBJ1-4; TRBD1 is a possible D gene (5 bases). CDR3 coding DNA: TGTGCCAGCAGCCCCCAACGAGCAGGGTCTACAACAACTAATGAAAAACTGTTTTTT. Protein: CASSPQRAGSTTTNEKLFF.